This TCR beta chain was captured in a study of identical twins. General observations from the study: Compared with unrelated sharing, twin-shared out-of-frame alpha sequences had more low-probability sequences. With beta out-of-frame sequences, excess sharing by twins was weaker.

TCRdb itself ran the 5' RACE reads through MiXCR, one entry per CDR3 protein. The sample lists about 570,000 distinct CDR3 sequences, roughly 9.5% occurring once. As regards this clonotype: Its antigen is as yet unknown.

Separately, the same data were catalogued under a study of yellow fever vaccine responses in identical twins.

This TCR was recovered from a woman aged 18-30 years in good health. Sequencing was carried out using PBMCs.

In nucleotides, the CDR3 is TGTGCCAGCAGCTTTGGGCCAACAGGGACCGGGGCCAACGTCCTGACTTTC. Amino acid sequence: CASSFGPTGTGANVLTF. This chain joins TRBV7-9 and TRBJ2-6; perhaps TRBD1 as D (6 bases). V dropped 3 bases and J dropped 4 bases, with 16 bases sitting between them. This CDR3 has 17 residues. CDR1 SEHNR and CDR2 FQNEAQ come from the germline V gene (reference sequence).